This T cell receptor beta chain came from a study of shared clonotypes between healthy human individuals. This was a deep-level run. Measured with immunoSEQ multiplex PCR; TCRdb has only the in-frame clones, and not every one. The sample has around 700,000 clones; about 92% are singletons. The length of the CDR3 is 16 residues. CD45RO-negative cells were positively selected for CCR7, leaving out terminally differentiated effector memory CD45RA+ cells. This chain joins TRBV21-1 and TRBJ1-1. TRBV21-1 is flagged as a pseudogene. The clonotype was recovered from a young man in good health. The sample taken for sequencing was naive CD8+ T cells sorted from blood. The CDR3 loop reads CASSKEGLEPGTEAFF. For the CDR3, the DNA is TGTGCCAGCAGCAAAGAGGGTTTGGAGCCAGGCACTGAAGCTTTCTTT.